This record looks at one T cell receptor beta chain sequence and its context. Its antigen remains unidentified. This record comes from a study of human T cells and chemical hapten exposure. At the level of the study: On roughly 2 cm by roughly 2 cm of upper inner arm skin, sensitization was performed with 2% DPC. Study outcomes and limitations: TCRs exceeding a frequency of 1 in 1000 stayed unchanged under DPC sensitization. Expanded TCRs clustered into significantly more large CDR3 similarity groups than controls, the analysis revealed.

The sample's time point: pre-sensitization, week 0. Treatment given: therapeutic diphenylcyclopropenone sensitization with weekly scalp DPC. Alopecia patients between 18 and 70 years old and suitable for DPC were used as donors. TCRdb reanalysed the RACE reads using MiXCR and keeps one entry per CDR3 protein. The sample carries around 92,000 distinct CDR3 sequences, 11% recorded once. The CDR3 covers 14 residues. Germline V CDR1 and CDR2: SGHAT, FQNNGV. Trimming shortened V by 5 bases and J by 1 base, and 12 bases separated the two germline ends. This clonotype was sampled from a woman in her fifties or sixties with alopecia areata. Some clones in this sample may be carry-over from other donors' samples. Material: whole blood, obtained in connection with sensitization to the hapten diphenylcyclopropenone (DPC). This chain uses TRBV11-2 with TRBJ2-7; D tentatively fits TRBD1 or TRBD2 (5 bases each). The CDR3 nucleotides read TGTGCCAGCAGCCCTTTGGGACGATCCTACGAGCAGTACTTC. This encodes CASSPLGRSYEQYF.